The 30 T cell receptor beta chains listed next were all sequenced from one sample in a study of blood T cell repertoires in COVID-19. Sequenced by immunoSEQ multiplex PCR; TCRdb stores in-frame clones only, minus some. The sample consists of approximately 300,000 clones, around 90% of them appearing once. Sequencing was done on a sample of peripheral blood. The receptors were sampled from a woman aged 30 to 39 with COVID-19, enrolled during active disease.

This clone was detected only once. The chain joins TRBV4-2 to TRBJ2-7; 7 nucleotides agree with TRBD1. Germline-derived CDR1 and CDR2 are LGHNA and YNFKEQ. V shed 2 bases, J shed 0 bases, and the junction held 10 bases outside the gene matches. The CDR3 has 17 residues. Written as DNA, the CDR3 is TGTGCCAGCAGCCAATACGGAGGACAGGCCCCCTCCTACGAGCAGTACTTC. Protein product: CASSQYGGQAPSYEQYF.

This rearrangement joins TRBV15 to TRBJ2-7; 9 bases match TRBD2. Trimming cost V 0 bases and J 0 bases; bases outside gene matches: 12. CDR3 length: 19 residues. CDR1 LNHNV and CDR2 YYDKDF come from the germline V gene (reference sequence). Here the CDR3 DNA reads TGTGCCACCAGCAGAGATCGATTGACTAGCGGTTTTAGCTCCTACGAGCAGTACTTC. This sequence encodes CATSRDRLTSGFSSYEQYF.

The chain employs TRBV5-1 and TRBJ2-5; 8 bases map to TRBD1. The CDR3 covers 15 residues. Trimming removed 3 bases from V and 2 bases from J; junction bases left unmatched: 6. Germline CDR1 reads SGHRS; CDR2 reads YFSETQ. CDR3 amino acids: CASSYGTGGQETQYF. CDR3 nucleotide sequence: TGCGCCAGCAGCTACGGGACAGGTGGGCAAGAGACCCAGTACTTC.

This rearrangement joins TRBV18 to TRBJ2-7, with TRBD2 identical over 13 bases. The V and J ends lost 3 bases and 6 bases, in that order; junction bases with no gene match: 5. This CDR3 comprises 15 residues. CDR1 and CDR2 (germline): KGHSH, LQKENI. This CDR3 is CASSPRTSGSGEQYF. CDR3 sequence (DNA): TGTGCCAGCTCACCCAGGACTAGCGGGAGTGGCGAGCAGTACTTC.

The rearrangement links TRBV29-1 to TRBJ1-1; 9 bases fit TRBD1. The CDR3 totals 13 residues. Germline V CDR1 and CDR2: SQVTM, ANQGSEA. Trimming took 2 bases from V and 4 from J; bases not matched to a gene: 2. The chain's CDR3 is CSVELDRGTEAFF. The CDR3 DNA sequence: TGCAGCGTTGAATTGGACAGGGGCACTGAAGCTTTCTTT.

The CDR3 DNA follows: TGTGCCACCAGTCCGGGCGGGGCCTCCTACGAGCAGTACTTC. Translating gives CATSPGGASYEQYF. The chain couples TRBV24-1 to TRBJ2-7; maybe TRBD2 (6 bases). CDR3 length equals 14 residues. The V end lost 6 bases, the J end lost 0 bases, and 11 bases lay between the germline ends. Germline-derived CDR1 and CDR2 are KGHDR and SFDVKD.

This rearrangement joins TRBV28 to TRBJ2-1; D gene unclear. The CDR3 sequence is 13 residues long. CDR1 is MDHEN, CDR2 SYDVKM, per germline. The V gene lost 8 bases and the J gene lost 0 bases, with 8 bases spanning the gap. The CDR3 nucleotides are TGTGCCAGCCTACGGAGCTCCTACAATGAGCAGTTCTTC. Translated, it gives CASLRSSYNEQFF.

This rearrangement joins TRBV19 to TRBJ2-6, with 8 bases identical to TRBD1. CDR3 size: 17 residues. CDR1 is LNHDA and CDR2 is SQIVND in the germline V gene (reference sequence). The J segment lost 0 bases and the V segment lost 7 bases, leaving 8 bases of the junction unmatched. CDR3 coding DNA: TGTGCCAGTACCCCAGACAGGGGATTCTCTGGGGCCAACGTCCTGACTTTC. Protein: CASTPDRGFSGANVLTF.

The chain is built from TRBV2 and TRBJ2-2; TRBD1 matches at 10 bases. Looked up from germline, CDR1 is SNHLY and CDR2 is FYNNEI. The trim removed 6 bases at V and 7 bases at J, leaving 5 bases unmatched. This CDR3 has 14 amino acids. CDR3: CASSLDRGVGELFF. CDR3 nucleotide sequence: TGTGCCAGCAGCTTGGACAGGGGGGTCGGGGAGCTGTTTTTT.

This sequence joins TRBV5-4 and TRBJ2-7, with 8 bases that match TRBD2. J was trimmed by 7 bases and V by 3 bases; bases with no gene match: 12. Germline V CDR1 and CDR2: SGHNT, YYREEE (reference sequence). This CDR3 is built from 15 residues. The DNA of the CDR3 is TGTGCCAGCAGCTCCTTAGCGGGAACTTCAGGAGAGCAGTACTTC. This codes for CASSSLAGTSGEQYF.

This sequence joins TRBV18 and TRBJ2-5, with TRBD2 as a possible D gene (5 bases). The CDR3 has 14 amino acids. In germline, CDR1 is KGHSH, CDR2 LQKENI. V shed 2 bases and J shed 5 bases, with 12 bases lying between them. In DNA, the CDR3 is TGTGCCAGCTCACCAACTAGAAATCTGGAGACCCAGTACTTC. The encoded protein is CASSPTRNLETQYF. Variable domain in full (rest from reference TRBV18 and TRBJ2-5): NAGVMQNPRHLVRRRGQEARLRCSPMKGHSHVYWYRQLPEEGLKFMVYLQKENIIDESGMPKERFSAEFPKEGPSILRIQQVVRGDSAAYFCASSPTRNLETQYFGPGTRLLVL.

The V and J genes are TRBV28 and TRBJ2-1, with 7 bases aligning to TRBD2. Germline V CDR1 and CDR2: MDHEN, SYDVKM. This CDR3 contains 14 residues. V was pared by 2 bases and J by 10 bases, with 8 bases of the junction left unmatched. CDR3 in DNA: TGTGCCAGCAGTTTACGGGTGGCAGCGGGGGAGCAGTTCTTC. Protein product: CASSLRVAAGEQFF.

In nucleotides, the CDR3 is TGTGCCAGCAGCTTTTCCCTGGACAGGGCCTACAATGAGCAGTTCTTC. It encodes CASSFSLDRAYNEQFF. This sequence joins TRBV11-2 and TRBJ2-1; 8 positions match TRBD1. This CDR3 is 16 amino acids long. The J segment lost 2 bases and the V segment lost 3 bases, leaving 6 bases of the junction unmatched. Germline CDR1 SGHAT, CDR2 FQNNGV.

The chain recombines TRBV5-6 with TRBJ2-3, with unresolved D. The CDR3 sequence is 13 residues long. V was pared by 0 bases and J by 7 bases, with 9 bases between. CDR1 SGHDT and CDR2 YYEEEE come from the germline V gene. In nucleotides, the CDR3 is TGTGCCAGCAGCTTGGGGGCCCAGTATACGCAGTATTTT. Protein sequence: CASSLGAQYTQYF.

CDR3 loop: CASSLRDRDYGYTF. The CDR3, as DNA: TGTGCCAGCAGCTTACGGGACAGGGACTATGGCTACACCTTC. The V and J genes are TRBV11-2 and TRBJ1-2; 9 nucleotides match TRBD1. V lost 2 bases, J lost 3 bases, and 1 base stayed unmatched. The CDR3 is 14 amino acids. CDR1 and CDR2 from the germline V gene are SGHAT and FQNNGV.

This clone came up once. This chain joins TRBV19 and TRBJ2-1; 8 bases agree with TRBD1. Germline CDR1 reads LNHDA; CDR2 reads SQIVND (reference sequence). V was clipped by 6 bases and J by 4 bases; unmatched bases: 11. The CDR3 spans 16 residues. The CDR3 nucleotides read TGTGCCAGTAGACCTACTAGCAGGGGGCCATACAATGAGCAGTTCTTC. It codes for CASRPTSRGPYNEQFF.

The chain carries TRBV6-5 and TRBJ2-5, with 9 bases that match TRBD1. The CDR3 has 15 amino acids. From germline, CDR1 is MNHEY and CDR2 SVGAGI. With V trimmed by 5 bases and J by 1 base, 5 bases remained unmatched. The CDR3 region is CASSPGTGSQETQYF. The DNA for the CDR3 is TGTGCCAGCAGTCCCGGGACAGGGAGCCAAGAGACCCAGTACTTC.

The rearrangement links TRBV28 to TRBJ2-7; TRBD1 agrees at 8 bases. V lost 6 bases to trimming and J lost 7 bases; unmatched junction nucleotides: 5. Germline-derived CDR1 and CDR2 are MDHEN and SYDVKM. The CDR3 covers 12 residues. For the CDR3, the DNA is TGTGCCAGCAGCGGACAGGGAGAGGAGCAGTACTTC. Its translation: CASSGQGEEQYF.

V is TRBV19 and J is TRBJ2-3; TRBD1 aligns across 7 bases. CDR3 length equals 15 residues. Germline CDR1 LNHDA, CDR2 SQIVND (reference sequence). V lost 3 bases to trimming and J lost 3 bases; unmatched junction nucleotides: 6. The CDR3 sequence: CASSIRPQGTDTQYF. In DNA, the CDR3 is TGTGCCAGTAGTATTAGGCCACAGGGGACAGATACGCAGTATTTT.

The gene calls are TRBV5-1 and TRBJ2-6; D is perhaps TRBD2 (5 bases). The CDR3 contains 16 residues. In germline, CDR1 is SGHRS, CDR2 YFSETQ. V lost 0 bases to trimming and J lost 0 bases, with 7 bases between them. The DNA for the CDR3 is TGCGCCAGCAGCTTGGAGGCGGGCTCTGGGGCCAACGTCCTGACTTTC. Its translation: CASSLEAGSGANVLTF. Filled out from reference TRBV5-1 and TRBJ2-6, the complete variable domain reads KAGVTQTPRYLIKTRGQQVTLSCSPISGHRSVSWYQQTPGQGLQFLFEYFSETQRNKGNFPGRFSGRQFSNSRSEMNVSTLELGDSALYLCASSLEAGSGANVLTFGAGSRLTVL.

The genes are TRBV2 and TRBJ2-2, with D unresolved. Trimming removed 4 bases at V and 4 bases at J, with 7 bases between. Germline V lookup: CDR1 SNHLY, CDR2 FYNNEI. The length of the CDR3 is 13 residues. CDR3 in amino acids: CASSAGFTGELFF. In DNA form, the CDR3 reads TGTGCCAGCAGTGCGGGTTTCACCGGGGAGCTGTTTTTT.

This chain's CDR3 is CASSESRVNYGYTF. DNA for the CDR3: TGTGCCAGCAGCGAGAGCCGAGTTAACTATGGCTACACCTTC. The V and J genes are TRBV4-2 and TRBJ1-2; unclear D gene. CDR3 size: 14 residues. The V end lost 5 bases, the J end lost 1 base, and 11 bases lay between the germline ends. The germline gives CDR1 LGHNA, CDR2 YNFKEQ.

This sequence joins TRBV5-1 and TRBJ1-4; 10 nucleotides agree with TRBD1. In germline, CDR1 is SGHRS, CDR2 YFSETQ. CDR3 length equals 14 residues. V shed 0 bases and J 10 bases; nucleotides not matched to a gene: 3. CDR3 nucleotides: TGCGCCAGCAGCTTGGCCGGACAGGGGGGAAAACTGTTTTTT. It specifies CASSLAGQGGKLFF.

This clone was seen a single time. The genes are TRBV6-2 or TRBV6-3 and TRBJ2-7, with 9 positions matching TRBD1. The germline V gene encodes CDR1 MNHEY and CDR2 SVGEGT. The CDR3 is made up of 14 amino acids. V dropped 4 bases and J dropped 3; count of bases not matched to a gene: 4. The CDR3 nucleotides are TGTGCCAGCAGTTTCCGGGACAGGGTCTACGAGCAGTACTTC. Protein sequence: CASSFRDRVYEQYF.

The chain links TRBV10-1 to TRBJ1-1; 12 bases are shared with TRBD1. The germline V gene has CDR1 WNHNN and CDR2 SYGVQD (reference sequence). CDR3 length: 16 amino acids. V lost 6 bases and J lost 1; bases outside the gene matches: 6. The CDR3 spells CASRCRDRGQNTEAFF. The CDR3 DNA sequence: TGCGCCAGCAGATGCCGGGACAGGGGGCAGAACACTGAAGCTTTCTTT.

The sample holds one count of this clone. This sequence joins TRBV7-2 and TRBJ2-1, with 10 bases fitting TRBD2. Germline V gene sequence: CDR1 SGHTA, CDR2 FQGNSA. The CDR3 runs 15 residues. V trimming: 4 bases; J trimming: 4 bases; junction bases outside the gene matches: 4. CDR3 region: CASSSTSGEYNEQFF. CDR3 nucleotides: TGTGCCAGCAGCTCAACTAGCGGGGAGTACAATGAGCAGTTCTTC. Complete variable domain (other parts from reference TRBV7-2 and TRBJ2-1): GAGVSQSPSNKVTEKGKDVELRCDPISGHTALYWYRQSLGQGLEFLIYFQGNSAPDKSGLPSDRFSAERTGGSVSTLTIQRTQQEDSAVYLCASSSTSGEYNEQFFGPGTRLTVL.

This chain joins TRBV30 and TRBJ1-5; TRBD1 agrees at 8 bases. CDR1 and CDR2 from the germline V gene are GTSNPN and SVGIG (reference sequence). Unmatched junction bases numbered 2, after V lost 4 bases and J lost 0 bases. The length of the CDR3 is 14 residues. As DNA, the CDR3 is TGTGCCTGGAACGACAGGGGTAGCAATCAGCCCCAGCATTTT. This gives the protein CAWNDRGSNQPQHF.

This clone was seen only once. CDR3 region: CASSPYYEQYF. DNA for the CDR3: TGTGCCAGCAGTCCCTACTACGAGCAGTACTTC. The genes are TRBV6-5 and TRBJ2-7; D gene uncertain. Germline V gene sequence: CDR1 MNHEY, CDR2 SVGAGI. The CDR3 sequence is 11 residues long. V lost 5 bases, J lost 3 bases, and 5 bases lay in between.

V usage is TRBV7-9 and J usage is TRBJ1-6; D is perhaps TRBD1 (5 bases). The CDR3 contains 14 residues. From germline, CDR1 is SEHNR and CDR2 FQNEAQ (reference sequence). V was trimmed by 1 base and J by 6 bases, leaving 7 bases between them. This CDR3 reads CASSLETANSPLHF. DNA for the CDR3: TGTGCCAGCAGCTTAGAGACAGCTAATTCACCCCTCCACTTT.

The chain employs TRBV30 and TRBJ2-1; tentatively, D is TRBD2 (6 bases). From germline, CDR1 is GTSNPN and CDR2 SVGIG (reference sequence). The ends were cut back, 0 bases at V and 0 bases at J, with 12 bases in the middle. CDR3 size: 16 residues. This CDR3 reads CAWSVEDGSSYNEQFF. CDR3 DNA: TGTGCCTGGAGTGTCGAGGACGGGAGCTCCTACAATGAGCAGTTCTTC.